A few counts support the clone carrying this T cell receptor (beta chain). The target antigen is unknown. Unique molecular identifiers tagged the TCR beta cDNA libraries. From the PCR reads, TCRdb called clonotypes with MiXCR, one entry per CDR3 protein. The sample records around 500,000 distinct CDR3 sequences, approximately 34% being singletons. CDR3 size: 13 residues. V was cut by 4 bases and J by 3 bases, with 10 bases left in between. Germline CDR1 is LGHDT and CDR2 is YNNKEL (reference sequence). These data originate in a study of post-analysis software for immune sequencing data. General study results and limits: A few TRBV segments appeared more often in patients than in controls, and TRBV5-6, TRBV5-1 and TRBV20-1 were among these. Samples made in the same batch grouped tightly together by F measure.

Sequenced input: blood. This chain uses TRBV3-1 with TRBJ2-7; either TRBD1 or TRBD2 may supply D (5 bases each). The receptor's source is a girl under 18 with multiple sclerosis. The CDR3 DNA reads TGTGCCAGCAGCCTCGGGACCTTCTACGAGCAGTACTTC. Translating it yields CASSLGTFYEQYF.